This T cell receptor (beta chain) was captured in a study of OX40 agonist ivuxolimab in advanced cancers. Regarding the study in general: Ivuxolimab was a fully human IgG2 agonistic monoclonal antibody targeting the costimulatory receptor OX40 (CD134). A male proportion of around 80% and a mean age of 60 years, ranging from about 20 to 85, were recorded for the dose-escalation cohort. The point of sequencing TCRbeta in the periphery was to test whether ivuxolimab changed TCR sequence diversity and drove clonal T-cell expansion. Prior anti-PD-1, anti-PD-L1 or anti-CTLA-4 therapy was permitted, and checkpoint inhibitors had been received by about 44% of dose-escalation patients. The paper reports the monotherapy dose-escalation portion (N of about 56 patients) of the phase I ivuxolimab trial. Partial responses occurred in three dose-escalation patients, of whom one had hepatocellular carcinoma and two had cutaneous melanoma. Of the approximately 50 dose-escalation patients, hepatocellular carcinoma was present in about 20, melanoma in about 15, renal cell carcinoma in 9 and head and neck cancer in 9. Intravenous ivuxolimab was administered to patients every 2 weeks at six dose levels: 0.01, 0.1, 0.3, 1.5, 3 and 10 mg/kg.

In the case of this clone: Its antigen remains unidentified. No qualities accompany the bases; no much larger clone lies one base away.

For sequencing of the TCRbeta CDR3 region, genomic DNA was extracted from the sorted cells. The immunoSEQ Assay was used for sequencing of TCRbeta CDR3 regions. The immuneACCESS repertoire file appears here via TCRdb, limited to in-frame rearrangements. These files lack a portion of the clones; in checked studies, under half of the deficit traces to unresolved V genes, and the cause of the others is not known. Present in this sample are tens of thousands of clones, under 90% of which were seen just once. Jointly, the top ten make up approximately 6.5% of the sample. Overall study results and their limits: In the 0.1-3.0 mg/kg groups, partial responders were among the patients with the lowest normalized peripheral clonal expansion, particularly in CD8+ T cells. On average, CD8+ T cells showed more expanded clones than CD4+ T cells after ivuxolimab. Low levels of normalized T-cell clonal expansion were also shown by some nonresponding patients. At doses of 0.1 to 3.0 mg/kg, clonal expansion of both CD4+ and CD8+ blood T cells was observed from baseline to week 6. The antigen specificity of the peripheral T cells that underwent clonal expansion was not determined.

The trial excluded patients who had a history of autoimmune disease or were on systemic immunosuppression. Peripheral blood for TCR sequencing was drawn from every dose cohort at baseline, at cycle 4 day 1 and at cycle 7 day 1. The samples were taken from a phase I, first-in-human, multicenter, open-label dose-escalation trial of ivuxolimab. Adults with locally advanced or metastatic melanoma, renal cell carcinoma, hepatocellular carcinoma or head and neck squamous cell carcinoma were enrolled in the trial. Before TCR sequencing, CD4+ and CD8+ T cells were separately sorted from peripheral blood. Taken from cysteine to phenylalanine, the CDR3 has 11 residues. Only the CDR3 part of the read is kept: 33 bases, read in frame from the first base. Based on the germline V gene, the CDR1 and CDR2 sequences are MNHEY and SVGAGI. V is reduced by 6 bases and J by 10 bases, leaving a spacing of 10 bases between them.

This receptor was identified in an adult with an advanced solid tumor such as melanoma, head and neck, liver or kidney cancer. The source was CD4+ or CD8+ T cells sorted from blood, collected in a trial of the OX40 agonist ivuxolimab. The chain uses TRBV6-5 and TRBJ2-1; the D gene identity is not certain. The CDR3 reads CASSPPPEQFF. The bases are TGTGCCAGCAGCCCACCCCCCGAGCAGTTCTTC.